Described below is a single T cell receptor beta chain sequence and its context. The data stem from a study of blood T cell repertoires in COVID-19. The authors' processing: The authors estimated nucleated cell counts from reference gene primer amplification. Produced via immunoSEQ multiplex PCR; TCRdb's table is partial and in-frame only. V, J and clone size are those of that table, while D and trimming were read from the DNA. Among roughly 92,000 clones listed, approximately 90% were seen once. The length of the CDR3 is 16 residues. From germline, CDR1 is SGDLS and CDR2 YYNGEE. With 4 bases removed from V and 10 bases from J, the gap between germline ends came to 24 bases.

This receptor was taken from a man in his fifties with acute or convalescent COVID-19. The chain employs TRBV9 and TRBJ2-1; no clear D. The specimen sequenced was peripheral blood. The CDR3 sequence is CASSPLAGLGQSEQFF. CDR3 DNA: TGTGCCAGCAGCCCCCTCGCAGGTTTGGGCCAATCGGAGCAGTTCTTC.